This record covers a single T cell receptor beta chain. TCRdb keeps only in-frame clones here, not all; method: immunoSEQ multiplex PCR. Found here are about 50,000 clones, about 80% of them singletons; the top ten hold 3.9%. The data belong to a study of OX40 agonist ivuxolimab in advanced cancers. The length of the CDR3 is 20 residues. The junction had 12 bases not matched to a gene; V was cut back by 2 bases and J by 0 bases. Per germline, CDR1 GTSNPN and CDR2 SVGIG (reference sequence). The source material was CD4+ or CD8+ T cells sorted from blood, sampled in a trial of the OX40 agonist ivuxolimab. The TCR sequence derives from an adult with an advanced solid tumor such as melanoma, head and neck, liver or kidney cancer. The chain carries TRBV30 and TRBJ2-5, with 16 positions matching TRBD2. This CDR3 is CAWSPSGTSGGDLYQETQYF. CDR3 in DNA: TGTGCCTGGAGTCCCTCAGGGACTAGCGGGGGGGACCTGTACCAAGAGACCCAGTACTTC.